A selection of T cell receptor beta chains follows, all from one sample in a study of OX40 agonist ivuxolimab in advanced cancers. Measured with immunoSEQ multiplex PCR; TCRdb has only the in-frame clones, and not every one. The sample holds more than 85,000 clones, about 83% seen once. The sequences come from CD4+ or CD8+ T cells sorted from blood, collected in a trial of the OX40 agonist ivuxolimab. The receptors were sampled from an adult with an advanced solid tumor such as melanoma, head and neck, liver or kidney cancer. CDR3s include the opening cysteine and the closing phenylalanine or tryptophan. The D gene is left open where the match is weak. Rows may omit the clone size; those that give it use once, few, many or a size class.

CDR3 DNA,CDR3 protein,J gene,D gene,clone size,V gene
TGTGCCAGCAGCGTAGTCGTTAGGGAGACTGAAGCTTTCTTT,CASSVVVRETEAFF,TRBJ1-1,NA,few,TRBV9
TGTGCCAGTAGTTTTACTAGTGAAACCTCCTACGAGCAGTACTTC,CASSFTSETSYEQYF,TRBJ2-7,NA,NA,TRBV19
TGTGCCAGCACTTTTGGGAGGCAGTCGTATGGCTACACCTTC,CASTFGRQSYGYTF,TRBJ1-2,NA,NA,TRBV28
TGCGCCAGCAGCTTGAACGCTAACTATGGCTACACCTTC,CASSLNANYGYTF,TRBJ1-2,NA,once,TRBV5-1
TGTGCCAGCAGCTTTTACACAGATACGCAGTATTTT,CASSFYTDTQYF,TRBJ2-3,NA,NA,TRBV7-2
TGCGCCAGCAGCCAAGATGGGGGGACAGGGACTGAAGCTTTCTTT,CASSQDGGTGTEAFF,TRBJ1-1,TRBD1,NA,TRBV4-3
TGTGCCAGCAGTTTAAGGGCACACGATCTAAATAGCAATCAGCCCCAGCATTTT,CASSLRAHDLNSNQPQHF,TRBJ1-5,NA,NA,TRBV27
TGTGCCAGCTCACCGCAATACAGGGGAACTAATGAAAAACTGTTTTTT,CASSPQYRGTNEKLFF,TRBJ1-4,TRBD1,NA,TRBV18
TGTGCCAGCAGTCCAGTTGGGACAGGGGTAGAGACCCAGTACTTC,CASSPVGTGVETQYF,TRBJ2-5,TRBD1,NA,TRBV9
TGTGCCAGCTCACCCCTGACAGGGGAAACTGAAGCTTTCTTT,CASSPLTGETEAFF,TRBJ1-1,TRBD1,once,TRBV18
TGTGCGAGCAGACACCGGGACAGGTTCTCCTACGAGCAGTACTTC,CASRHRDRFSYEQYF,TRBJ2-7,TRBD1,few,TRBV6-5
TGCAGCGCCTCGGGACAGGGAAACGAGCAGTACTTC,CSASGQGNEQYF,TRBJ2-7,TRBD1,NA,TRBV29-1
TGTGCCAGCAGTCCCCGAGGGGGGGGGAACACTGAAGCTTTCTTT,CASSPRGGGNTEAFF,TRBJ1-1,NA,NA,TRBV28
TGTGCCAGCAGCTTACCGGACAGGGGGGGATATGGCTACACCTTC,CASSLPDRGGYGYTF,TRBJ1-2,TRBD1,NA,TRBV7-2
TGCGCCAGCAGCTCGCCCGGGGACAGAACCAACTATGGCTACACCTTC,CASSSPGDRTNYGYTF,TRBJ1-2,TRBD1,NA,TRBV5-1
TGTGCCAGCAGTTTGGGTCAGGGTAACCAAGAGACCCAGTACTTC,CASSLGQGNQETQYF,TRBJ2-5,NA,NA,TRBV6-6
TGTGCCAGCAGTGAGGACAGGGGATCTACCGGGGAGCTGTTTTTT,CASSEDRGSTGELFF,TRBJ2-2,TRBD1,NA,TRBV2
TGTGCCAGCAGCTTGGCGGGACAGGGATCGGATACGCAGTATTTT,CASSLAGQGSDTQYF,TRBJ2-3,TRBD1,NA,TRBV5-6
TGCGCCAGCAGCCCAAGGGTGTTGGAACCGCCTGGTGGCTACACCTTC,CASSPRVLEPPGGYTF,TRBJ1-2,NA,NA,TRBV4-1
TGTGCCAGCAGCGACCCCGGGACAGGGTTCCGTAAACTGTTTTTT,CASSDPGTGFRKLFF,TRBJ1-4,TRBD1,NA,TRBV7-2
TGTGCCAGCAGTCTCGGGGGTAGGACTAATGAAAAACTGTTTTTT,CASSLGGRTNEKLFF,TRBJ1-4,NA,NA,TRBV28
TGTGCCAGCAGCCGGTTTAGTGTGGGGAACACTGAAGCTTTCTTT,CASSRFSVGNTEAFF,TRBJ1-1,NA,NA,TRBV7-2
TGTGCCAGCAGCGGGGACGTTAAAAACATTCAGTACTTC,CASSGDVKNIQYF,TRBJ2-4,NA,NA,TRBV5-4
TGTGCCAGCAGCGTAGCCCTCAAGATTACAGGGCCCACAGATACGCAGTATTTT,CASSVALKITGPTDTQYF,TRBJ2-3,NA,once,TRBV9
TGTGCCAGCAGTTCTAAAGGCACTCCGAGCTCCTATAATTCACCCCTCCACTTT,CASSSKGTPSSYNSPLHF,TRBJ1-6,NA,NA,TRBV28
TGTGCCACCAGCAGAGATGGGGGACTCTACAATGAGCAGTTCTTC,CATSRDGGLYNEQFF,TRBJ2-1,NA,NA,TRBV15
TGCGCCAGCACCGCCGTGGGGCGGGGGGGCCGAAATACGCAGTATTTT,CASTAVGRGGRNTQYF,TRBJ2-3,TRBD2,NA,TRBV5-1
TGTGCCAGCAGGATTGGGGCCCCATACGAGCAGTACTTC,CASRIGAPYEQYF,TRBJ2-7,NA,NA,TRBV5-5
TGCGCCAGCAGCTTGGACAGGGGTCTCTCCGAGCAGTACTTC,CASSLDRGLSEQYF,TRBJ2-7,TRBD1,NA,TRBV5-1
TGTGCCAGCAGCCTGGGGGGCGGTTCTAATACGCAGTATTTT,CASSLGGGSNTQYF,TRBJ2-3,NA,NA,TRBV9
TGTGCCAGCAGTTTAGAAGCAGCTTTGGGCAATCAGCCCCAGCATTTT,CASSLEAALGNQPQHF,TRBJ1-5,NA,NA,TRBV28
TGCGCCAGCAGCCCGGGAAGGGGAGAAGCTTTCTTT,CASSPGRGEAFF,TRBJ1-1,NA,NA,TRBV5-1
TGTGCCAGCAGCGTCGGGACTAGCGGGGGGGCCTACGAGCAGTACTTC,CASSVGTSGGAYEQYF,TRBJ2-7,TRBD2,once,TRBV9
TGTGCCAGCAGCGTAGAAAACAGGGCTTGGGGCACTGAAGCTTTCTTT,CASSVENRAWGTEAFF,TRBJ1-1,NA,NA,TRBV5-5
TGTGCCAGCAGCGTAGATCAGTGGGGGTACAATGAGCAGTTCTTC,CASSVDQWGYNEQFF,TRBJ2-1,NA,NA,TRBV9
TGTGCCAGCAGCCCAGGGGACTATGGCTACACCTTC,CASSPGDYGYTF,TRBJ1-2,NA,NA,TRBV5-6
TGTGCCAGTAGTGGCCCCGGGACAGGGATTAGCAATCAGCCCCAGCATTTT,CASSGPGTGISNQPQHF,TRBJ1-5,TRBD1,NA,TRBV19
TGTGCCAGCAGTTTATCCTTGCCGGTCTCTGGAAACACCATATATTTT,CASSLSLPVSGNTIYF,TRBJ1-3,NA,NA,TRBV27
TGTGCCAGCAACCAAAGGCCAGGGGAGGCCTACGAGCAGTACTTC,CASNQRPGEAYEQYF,TRBJ2-7,NA,NA,TRBV7-2
TGTGCCAGCTCACCACTGGGGGTAGGGGGGACGAACACTGAAGCTTTCTTT,CASSPLGVGGTNTEAFF,TRBJ1-1,NA,NA,TRBV18
TGTGCCAGCAGTCGAACTAGCCTTCGCCCCAATGAGCAGTTCTTC,CASSRTSLRPNEQFF,TRBJ2-1,NA,NA,TRBV28
TGTGCCAGCAGCCCAGGGACGAACACTGAAGCTTTCTTT,CASSPGTNTEAFF,TRBJ1-1,NA,NA,TRBV5-4
TGTGCCAGCAGCTCGACGGGACTAGCGGGGTTCACAGATACGCAGTATTTT,CASSSTGLAGFTDTQYF,TRBJ2-3,TRBD2,NA,TRBV11-2
TGCGCCAGCAGCTTGGGAGGATCGGGGAAGGATGGCTACACCTTC,CASSLGGSGKDGYTF,TRBJ1-2,NA,NA,TRBV5-1
TGTGCCATCAGTGCTAACGAAGTCACTTATGGCTACACCTTC,CAISANEVTYGYTF,TRBJ1-2,NA,NA,TRBV10-3
TGTGCCAGTAGTATGGAATATGGCTACACCTTC,CASSMEYGYTF,TRBJ1-2,NA,NA,TRBV19
TGTGCCAGCAGCCGAACCTCATTAAACACTGAAGCTTTCTTT,CASSRTSLNTEAFF,TRBJ1-1,NA,NA,TRBV28
TGTGCCAGCAGCGTTTCTGGGTTGGATACGCAGTATTTT,CASSVSGLDTQYF,TRBJ2-3,NA,NA,TRBV7-9
TGCGCCAGCAGCCGCGGGGGCGAAGGCGACACTGAAGCTTTCTTT,CASSRGGEGDTEAFF,TRBJ1-1,NA,few,TRBV5-1
TGTGCCAGTAGTCCGGAGACAGGCCGAATGAACACTGAAGCTTTCTTT,CASSPETGRMNTEAFF,TRBJ1-1,NA,NA,TRBV19
TGTGCCAGTAGTCCCGGGACTAGCGGGGGCTACGAGCAGTACTTC,CASSPGTSGGYEQYF,TRBJ2-7,TRBD2,NA,TRBV19
TGTGCCAGCAGTGAAGCTAATGAGCAGTTCTTC,CASSEANEQFF,TRBJ2-1,NA,NA,TRBV6-1
TGTGCCAGCAGCCAGACAGTCCGACGGAGACAAGAGACCCAGTACTTC,CASSQTVRRRQETQYF,TRBJ2-5,NA,NA,TRBV11-2
TGTGCCAGCAGCCGGACAAACTCCTACGAGCAGTACTTC,CASSRTNSYEQYF,TRBJ2-7,NA,NA,TRBV27
TGTGCCAGCAGCTCGAGTGGGGACAGGGTTTTCGGTGAGCAGTTCTTC,CASSSSGDRVFGEQFF,TRBJ2-1,TRBD1,NA,TRBV5-4
TGTGCCAGCAGCGTAGAGAGAGATACGCAGTATTTT,CASSVERDTQYF,TRBJ2-3,NA,NA,TRBV9
TGCAGCGTAGTAACCGGGACAGGGGGTAACGAGCAGTACTTC,CSVVTGTGGNEQYF,TRBJ2-7,TRBD1,NA,TRBV29-1
TGTGCCAGCTTGCGGGACTCTGGAAACACCATATATTTT,CASLRDSGNTIYF,TRBJ1-3,NA,NA,TRBV2
TGTGCCAGCAGTGAGGGGAGACAGGGGAATAGGAAACTGTTTTTT,CASSEGRQGNRKLFF,TRBJ1-4,TRBD1,NA,TRBV6-1